This entry concerns a single TCR beta chain. This sample was included in a study of human T cells and chemical hapten exposure. Time point described: patch test 1, 2 weeks after DPC sensitization. Stated treatment: therapeutic diphenylcyclopropenone sensitization with weekly scalp DPC. The CDR3 is made up of 15 amino acids. Trimming shortened V by 1 base and J by 6 bases, and 16 bases separated the two germline ends. From germline, CDR1 is SGHRS and CDR2 YFSETQ. TCRdb passed the RACE reads through MiXCR, listing each CDR3 protein once. This sample has roughly 120,000 distinct CDR3 sequences, with over 10% found just once.

The chain couples TRBV5-1 to TRBJ1-1, with D perhaps TRBD1 (5 bases). This receptor was identified in a woman aged 45-65 years with alopecia areata. Some clones in this sample may be carry-over from other donors' samples. This material consisted of whole blood, taken in connection with sensitization to the hapten diphenylcyclopropenone (DPC). CDR3 in DNA: TGCGCCAGCAGCTTGTTCACGCGGGGCGGGGCTGAAGCTTTCTTT. Translated: CASSLFTRGGAEAFF.